This T cell receptor beta chain was retrieved from a study of early T cells in non-severe SARS-CoV-2 infection. Study information: Unsorted whole blood bulk RNA was sequenced, with unpaired chains.

General study points: There was a bias toward anti-spike CD8 responses in VDJdb matching, which missed private and CD4 specificities.

The V and J ends lost 5 bases and 7 bases, in that order; junction bases with no gene match: 10. The germline CDR1 and CDR2 sequences are DFQATT and SNEGSKA (reference sequence). The length of the CDR3 is 14 residues. In the library, individual cDNA molecules carried attached unique molecular identifiers. MiXCR, run by TCRdb on the 5' RACE reads, gives a single entry per CDR3 protein. Of 55,000 to 70,000 distinct CDR3 sequences in the sample, roughly 5.5% are singletons; the top ten hold 6.5% to 8.5%. This clonotype has at least ten counts. The antigen remains unidentified. The source is an adult who was a healthcare worker with PCR-confirmed SARS-CoV-2 infection or an uninfected control (not recorded which). V usage is TRBV20-1 and J usage is TRBJ2-1; 8 bases map to TRBD2. The sequencing sample was made of whole blood. Here the CDR3 DNA reads TGCAGTGCTTTCGCAGCGGGAGTACAGAATGAGCAGTTCTTC. Translated: CSAFAAGVQNEQFF.